A single sample gave rise to the 31 T cell receptor beta chains below, sequenced in a study of cytotoxic CD8 clonotypes in ibrutinib-treated CLL. This table comes from immunoSEQ multiplex PCR, and its TCRdb copy is limited to in-frame clones, with some not included. Of around 310,000 clones listed, around four fifths are singletons. This specimen was PBMCs, taken before ibrutinib treatment. The receptors were gathered from a human donor with chronic lymphocytic leukemia.

V gene TRBV19 combines with J gene TRBJ2-5; TRBD2 might be the D (6 bases). CDR1 LNHDA and CDR2 SQIVND come from the germline V gene (reference sequence). Trimming removed 3 bases from V and 5 bases from J, with 16 bases in between. The CDR3 is 15 amino acids. CDR3 nucleotides: TGTGCCAGTAGTATCGGGGGACTCACTGGGGAGACCCAGTACTTC. This codes for CASSIGGLTGETQYF.

This chain links TRBV5-1 with TRBJ2-2; 8 positions match TRBD2. The CDR3 contains 16 residues. Germline lookup yields CDR1 SGHRS and CDR2 YFSETQ. J gave up 4 bases and V 4 bases, and 9 bases lay outside the gene matches. CDR3 amino acids: CASSQEAGLVTGELFF. The DNA of the CDR3 is TGCGCCAGCAGCCAAGAAGCGGGACTAGTCACCGGGGAGCTGTTTTTT.

The chain carries TRBV11-2 and TRBJ2-7; D uncertain. The germline V gene has CDR1 SGHAT and CDR2 FQNNGV. This CDR3 is built from 12 residues. The V end was cut by 6 bases, the J end by 2 bases, with 8 bases between. The CDR3 spells CASRDLAYEQYF. CDR3 coding DNA: TGTGCCAGCAGAGACTTAGCCTACGAGCAGTACTTC.

This chain links TRBV28 with TRBJ2-2; D not resolved. V lost 6 bases to trimming and J lost 1 base, with 15 bases between them. Germline lookup yields CDR1 MDHEN and CDR2 SYDVKM. The CDR3 totals 16 residues. The DNA of the CDR3 is TGTGCCAGCAGCCGTGTCATTACAGTGAACACCGGGGAGCTGTTTTTT. It specifies CASSRVITVNTGELFF.

The rearrangement joins TRBV2 to TRBJ2-4, with 8 bases fitting TRBD2. V lost 7 bases and J lost 7; bases outside the gene matches: 9. The CDR3 is 14 amino acids. Germline loops: CDR1 SNHLY, CDR2 FYNNEI. This CDR3 is CASKFTSGDNIQYF. For the CDR3, the DNA is TGTGCCAGCAAATTTACTAGCGGAGATAACATTCAGTACTTC.

This chain uses TRBV19 with TRBJ2-3; D remains unclear. The V end lost 3 bases, the J end lost 0 bases, and 13 bases lay between the germline ends. The CDR3 sequence is 16 residues long. Per the germline V gene, CDR1 is LNHDA and CDR2 is SQIVND (reference sequence). CDR3 sequence: CASSISGVASTDTQYF. CDR3 coding DNA: TGTGCCAGTAGTATTTCGGGCGTAGCTAGCACAGATACGCAGTATTTT.

This chain joins TRBV5-5 and TRBJ2-2; weak D call: TRBD2 (5 bases). The CDR3 contains 16 residues. Trimming took off 2 bases at V and 2 bases at J, with 13 bases between the two ends. The germline gives CDR1 SGHKS, CDR2 YYEKEE (reference sequence). The CDR3 spells CASSLRFLANTGELFF. The CDR3, as DNA: TGTGCCAGCAGCTTAAGGTTTCTAGCCAACACCGGGGAGCTGTTTTTT.

This clone was counted a single time. The gene calls are TRBV7-6 and TRBJ2-1, with D possibly matching TRBD1 (5 bases). V lost 2 bases to trimming and J lost 4 bases, with 9 bases between them. The CDR3 is made up of 14 amino acids. CDR1 and CDR2 (germline): SGHVS, FNYEAQ. The CDR3 region has the DNA TGTGCCAGCAGCTTACAGGGTGAATACAATGAGCAGTTCTTC. Protein: CASSLQGEYNEQFF. The whole variable domain, filled in from reference TRBV7-6 and TRBJ2-1, reads GAGVSQSPRYKVTKRGQDVALRCDPISGHVSLYWYRQALGQGPEFLTYFNYEAQQDKSGLPNDRFSAERPEGSISTLTIQRTEQRDSAMYRCASSLQGEYNEQFFGPGTRLTVL.

This clone was observed a few times. The chain carries TRBV6-5 and TRBJ2-1; no firm D call. The CDR3 is 12 residues long. Trimming took off 10 bases at V and 6 bases at J, with 13 bases between the two ends. Germline assignment: CDR1 MNHEY and CDR2 SVGAGI. DNA of the CDR3: TGTGCCACACAAAGGATAGTCAATGAGCAGTTCTTC. The encoded protein is CATQRIVNEQFF.

The chain recombines TRBV10-3 with TRBJ2-1; TRBD1 might be the D (5 bases). The V gene's germline CDR1 is ENHRY and CDR2 SYGVKD. V was cut by 11 bases and J by 1 base, with 18 bases left in between. The CDR3 extends over 15 amino acids. This chain's CDR3 is CAVKSTASSYNEQFF. For the CDR3, the DNA is TGTGCCGTCAAATCGACAGCCAGTTCCTACAATGAGCAGTTCTTC.

In this sample, this clone turned up once. The chain is built from TRBV28 and TRBJ1-4; D unresolved. The germline V gene has CDR1 MDHEN and CDR2 SYDVKM. CDR3 length: 13 residues. V shed 5 bases and J shed 6 bases, with 10 bases lying between them. CDR3 DNA: TGTGCCAGCAGTCCTGGGTCATATGAAAAACTGTTTTTT. Protein product: CASSPGSYEKLFF.

This clone was recorded once. This chain connects TRBV27 to TRBJ2-6; the D gene is possibly TRBD2 (6 bases). CDR3 length equals 18 residues. Germline CDR1 and CDR2: MNHEY and SMNVEV (reference sequence). V lost 3 bases and J 1 base, leaving 16 bases between the germline ends. CDR3 nucleotide sequence: TGTGCCAGCAGTTTGGGGGGTGTGTTGGGATCTGGGGCCAACGTCCTGACTTTC. Residues: CASSLGGVLGSGANVLTF.

V usage is TRBV27 and J usage is TRBJ2-1; TRBD2 matches at 11 bases. Germline V gives CDR1 MNHEY, CDR2 SMNVEV (reference sequence). There are 16 residues in the CDR3. The V segment lost 5 bases and the J segment 10 bases; nucleotides outside the gene matches: 13. The CDR3 DNA reads TGTGCCAGCAGTCCGCCGTGGGGGACTAGCGGATCCGAGCAGTTCTTC. This gives the protein CASSPPWGTSGSEQFF.

This clone is a singleton in its sample. V gene TRBV19 combines with J gene TRBJ1-2; no reliable D call. Germline V gene sequence: CDR1 LNHDA, CDR2 SQIVND (reference sequence). The CDR3 loop spans 14 amino acids. Trimming stripped 6 bases from V and 4 bases from J, with 15 bases between. Here the CDR3 DNA reads TGTGCCAGTAGCAATTATGACGGTCGCTATGGCTACACCTTC. Translation: CASSNYDGRYGYTF.

The chain joins TRBV30 to TRBJ1-5; the match to TRBD1 covers 8 bases. Per the germline V gene, CDR1 is GTSNPN and CDR2 is SVGIG (reference sequence). The CDR3 contains 12 residues. The V segment lost 2 bases and the J segment 8 bases; nucleotides outside the gene matches: 2. The CDR3 sequence: CAWSPGGEPQHF. CDR3 DNA sequence: TGTGCCTGGAGTCCAGGGGGCGAGCCCCAGCATTTT.

CDR3 nucleotides: TGTGCCAGCAGAGGGACAGGGCCTGCCTATGGCTACACCTTC. Protein: CASRGTGPAYGYTF. This chain uses TRBV27 with TRBJ1-2; TRBD1 matches 9 bases. The CDR3 is made up of 14 amino acids. CDR1 is MNHEY and CDR2 is SMNVEV in the germline V gene (reference sequence). The J segment lost 4 bases and the V segment lost 6 bases, leaving 6 bases of the junction unmatched.

The V call is TRBV2, the J call TRBJ1-2, with a tentative D call TRBD1 (5 bases). The CDR3 extends over 16 amino acids. V gave up 6 bases and J gave up 0 bases, with 17 bases separating them. Germline CDR1 reads SNHLY; CDR2 reads FYNNEI. The CDR3 region is CASSKATADPNYGYTF. The DNA for the CDR3 is TGTGCCAGCAGCAAAGCGACAGCTGACCCTAACTATGGCTACACCTTC. Looking up the rest from reference TRBV2 and TRBJ1-2 gives the full variable domain: EPEVTQTPSHQVTQMGQEVILRCVPISNHLYFYWYRQILGQKVEFLVSFYNNEISEKSEIFDDQFSVERPDGSNFTLKIRSTKLEDSAMYFCASSKATADPNYGYTFGSGTRLTVV.

The chain links TRBV5-8 to TRBJ2-7; 9 nucleotides agree with TRBD2. Germline trimming cut 1 base from V and 6 bases from J; bases unmatched to any gene: 8. The CDR3 spans 15 residues. CDR1 is SGHTS and CDR2 is YDEGEE in the germline V gene. DNA of the CDR3: TGTGCCAGCAGCTTGAGGCTGGGCGGGAGGGGCGAGCAGTACTTC. Translating gives CASSLRLGGRGEQYF. The full variable domain, its missing parts supplied by reference TRBV5-8 and TRBJ2-7, is EAGVTQSPTHLIKTRGQQATLRCSPISGHTSVYWYQQALGLGLQFLLWYDEGEERNRGNFPPRFSGRQFPNYSSELNVNALELEDSALYLCASSLRLGGRGEQYFGPGTRLTVT.

The rearrangement uses TRBV5-6 and TRBJ2-7; weak D call: TRBD1 (6 bases). Germline V lookup: CDR1 SGHDT, CDR2 YYEEEE. V lost 3 bases, J lost 7 bases, and 8 bases lay in between. The length of the CDR3 is 11 residues. CDR3 loop: CASSSTGEQYF. CDR3 coding DNA: TGTGCCAGCAGCTCTACAGGGGAGCAGTACTTC. The variable domain in full, with the rest retrieved from reference TRBV5-6 and TRBJ2-7, is DAGVTQSPTHLIKTRGQQVTLRCSPKSGHDTVSWYQQALGQGPQFIFQYYEEEERQRGNFPDRFSGHQFPNYSSELNVNALLLGDSALYLCASSSTGEQYFGPGTRLTVT.

This chain links TRBV7-2 with TRBJ1-2; D gene unclear. Germline CDR1 reads SGHTA; CDR2 reads FQGNSA. The CDR3 contains 12 residues. The V end was cut by 5 bases, the J end by 8 bases, with 12 bases between. The CDR3 reads CASSTATTGYTF. The DNA of the CDR3 is TGTGCCAGCAGCACAGCTACGACGGGCTACACCTTC.

The chain employs TRBV6-5 and TRBJ2-5; 11 bases line up with TRBD1. Germline trimming cut 6 bases from V and 5 bases from J; bases unmatched to any gene: 2. CDR3 size: 13 residues. Germline lookup yields CDR1 MNHEY and CDR2 SVGAGI. CDR3 DNA sequence: TGTGCCAGCAGCCGGGACAGGGGGGAGACCCAGTACTTC. Translation gives CASSRDRGETQYF.

This chain uses TRBV4-2 with TRBJ2-7, with unresolved D. The CDR3 is made up of 11 amino acids. The germline V gene has CDR1 LGHNA and CDR2 YNFKEQ. The V end lost 0 bases, the J end lost 4 bases, and 1 base lay between the germline ends. The CDR3 region is CASSQEYEQYF. CDR3 DNA sequence: TGTGCCAGCAGCCAAGAGTACGAGCAGTACTTC.

This chain links TRBV19 with TRBJ2-7; 7 bases agree with TRBD2. Germline CDR1 and CDR2: LNHDA and SQIVND (reference sequence). Trimming took 3 bases from V and 3 from J; bases not matched to a gene: 8. The CDR3 loop spans 15 amino acids. The CDR3 nucleotides read TGTGCCAGTAGTATTGAGGCTAGCGGCTACTACGAGCAGTACTTC. It specifies CASSIEASGYYEQYF. Full variable domain (remainder filled in from reference TRBV19 and TRBJ2-7): DGGITQSPKYLFRKEGQNVTLSCEQNLNHDAMYWYRQDPGQGLRLIYYSQIVNDFQKGDIAEGYSVSREKKESFPLTVTSAQKNPTAFYLCASSIEASGYYEQYFGPGTRLTVT.

This clone was recorded a few times. The genes are TRBV4-3 and TRBJ2-1, with unresolved D. Trimming took off 0 bases at V and 0 bases at J, with 6 bases between the two ends. The length of the CDR3 is 15 residues. Germline CDR1 LGHNA, CDR2 YSLEER. The CDR3 DNA reads TGCGCCAGCAGCCAAGATTGGGACTCCTACAATGAGCAGTTCTTC. Its protein is CASSQDWDSYNEQFF.

The chain couples TRBV19 to TRBJ1-5, with 7 bases that match TRBD1. This CDR3 comprises 15 residues. Looked up from germline, CDR1 is LNHDA and CDR2 is SQIVND (reference sequence). V lost 7 bases and J lost 1; bases outside the gene matches: 7. CDR3 protein: CASKSDRASNQPQHF. In nucleotides, the CDR3 is TGTGCCAGTAAATCCGACAGGGCCAGCAATCAGCCCCAGCATTTT. Combining the CDR3 with reference TRBV19 and TRBJ1-5 gives the whole variable domain DGGITQSPKYLFRKEGQNVTLSCEQNLNHDAMYWYRQDPGQGLRLIYYSQIVNDFQKGDIAEGYSVSREKKESFPLTVTSAQKNPTAFYLCASKSDRASNQPQHFGDGTRLSIL.

This clone turned up a few times. This chain connects TRBV5-1 to TRBJ2-1; 9 nucleotides agree with TRBD2. Germline values: CDR1 SGHRS, CDR2 YFSETQ. This CDR3 is 14 amino acids long. The V and J ends lost 3 bases and 7 bases, in that order; junction bases with no gene match: 5. The CDR3 loop is CASSSSGNWNEQFF. CDR3 DNA: TGCGCCAGCAGCTCTAGCGGGAATTGGAATGAGCAGTTCTTC.

The chain uses TRBV27 and TRBJ1-1; TRBD1 might be the D (5 bases). V was trimmed by 2 bases and J by 1 base, leaving 20 bases between them. The CDR3 covers 18 residues. From germline, CDR1 is MNHEY and CDR2 SMNVEV (reference sequence). CDR3: CASSLRIRVDSPNTEAFF. CDR3 DNA: TGTGCCAGCAGTTTACGCATTAGGGTCGACAGCCCGAACACTGAAGCTTTCTTT.

The chain carries TRBV28 and TRBJ1-2; 7 nucleotides line up with TRBD1. Germline CDR1 reads MDHEN; CDR2 reads SYDVKM. The CDR3 covers 16 residues. J lost 2 bases, V lost 4 bases, and 10 bases had no gene match. The CDR3: CASSSVGGRGNYGYTF. In nucleotides, the CDR3 is TGTGCCAGCAGTTCAGTAGGGGGCAGGGGAAACTATGGCTACACCTTC.

The rearrangement joins TRBV27 to TRBJ2-3; either TRBD1 or TRBD2 may supply D (5 bases each). The CDR3 extends over 13 amino acids. From germline, CDR1 is MNHEY and CDR2 SMNVEV (reference sequence). Between the trimmed V and J ends, which lost 3 bases and 2 bases, there was a span of 6 bases. CDR3: CASSLGDTDTQYF. The CDR3 DNA sequence: TGTGCCAGCAGTTTGGGGGACACAGATACGCAGTATTTT.

This clone was seen only once. The chain has TRBV29-1 and TRBJ1-2; 7 bases map to TRBD1. The CDR3 runs to 15 residues. Germline CDR1 SQVTM, CDR2 ANQGSEA. With V trimmed by 7 bases and J by 1 base, 12 bases remained unmatched. Written as DNA, the CDR3 is TGCAGCGCCGACGCGAGGGACAGCTTTAACTATGGCTACACCTTC. This sequence encodes CSADARDSFNYGYTF.

The V call is TRBV9, the J call TRBJ2-1, with a tentative D call TRBD2 (5 bases). Per the germline V gene, CDR1 is SGDLS and CDR2 is YYNGEE. Trimming shortened V by 0 bases and J by 10 bases, and 5 bases separated the two germline ends. CDR3 size: 11 residues. CDR3 protein: CASSVVAEQFF. The DNA of the CDR3 is TGTGCCAGCAGCGTAGTAGCGGAGCAGTTCTTC.